This TCR beta chain derives from a study of a mutant IDH1 vaccine in newly diagnosed glioma. As for the study in general: Patients had eight vaccinations, in weeks 1, 3, 5, 7, 11, 15, 19 and 23. Patients got radiotherapy, temozolomide, or both beforehand, and most got both.

The germline V gene encodes CDR1 SNHLY and CDR2 FYNNEI. V lost 4 bases to trimming and J lost 0 bases, with 4 bases between them. The CDR3 covers 13 residues. Findings of the study overall: In 85% to 95% of patients, immune responses induced by the vaccine occurred.

Sequenced by immunoSEQ multiplex PCR; TCRdb stores in-frame clones only, minus some. The profile shows around 85,000 clones, 75% to 85% of them singletons. Concerning this clone: Its antigen is currently unknown.

Described time point: week 23, last vaccination. The investigators gave 300 ug of mutant IDH1 20-mer peptide in each vaccine dose, together with topical imiquimod. This sequence originates from a man aged 25 to 45 with glioma. Some clones in this sample may be carry-over from other donors' samples. The chain joins TRBV2 to TRBJ1-3, with D unresolved. The sample consisted of PBMCs, taken from a glioma patient whose treatment included an IDH1 peptide vaccine. CDR3 sequence: CASSADSGNTIYF. The CDR3 DNA follows: TGTGCCAGCAGTGCGGACTCTGGAAACACCATATATTTT.